The clone carrying this T cell receptor (beta chain) was picked up many times. This record comes from a study of T-cell reconstitution after alpha-beta-depleted transplantation in children. Preparation of the TCRbeta library involved a method that used unique molecular identifiers. TCRdb analysed the PCR reads with MiXCR anew, one entry per CDR3 protein. The repertoire includes more than 550,000 distinct CDR3 sequences, 10% of them detected once, and less than 4.5% sits in the top ten. This TCR came from a human donor who donated a stem cell graft to a child with acute myeloid leukemia. The specimen comprised PBMCs from the stem cell graft donor, sampled from the stem cell graft.

For the CDR3, the DNA is TGCGCCAGCAGCCAACAACATATGGTTAGCAATCAGCCCCAGCATTTT. Translation gives CASSQQHMVSNQPQHF. This chain links TRBV4-3 with TRBJ1-5; no definite D call. Germline CDR1 is LGHNA and CDR2 is YSLEER. This CDR3 spans 16 amino acids. The V gene lost 2 bases and the J gene lost 0 bases, with 11 bases spanning the gap.